These T cell receptor beta chains were read from a single sample in a study of T cells in Graves' hyperthyroidism and ophthalmopathy. Each CDR3 protein is one row after TCRdb ran MiXCR on the multiplex PCR reads. The table has fewer than 900,000 distinct CDR3 sequences, 16% seen once; the top ten hold approximately 8%. The source material was blood. These receptors were obtained from a young man with Graves' hyperthyroidism. Each CDR3 is given with its conserved first and last residue. Rows may omit the clone size; those that give it use once, few, many or a size class.

v_gene: TRBV19; abundance: NA; j_gene: TRBJ1-1; CDR3aa: CASSMSRKGGEAFF
v_gene: TRBV9; abundance: NA; j_gene: TRBJ1-2; CDR3aa: CASSKPGTGDGYTF
v_gene: TRBV27; abundance: few; j_gene: TRBJ1-5; CDR3aa: CASSLSGVLGSQPQHF
v_gene: TRBV6-5; abundance: few; j_gene: TRBJ2-1; CDR3aa: CASSFLAGYDNEQFF
v_gene: TRBV28; abundance: NA; j_gene: TRBJ2-6; CDR3aa: CASLAAGANVLTF
v_gene: TRBV18; abundance: once; j_gene: TRBJ2-1; CDR3aa: CASRPAGGEQFF
v_gene: TRBV4-1; abundance: few; j_gene: TRBJ2-7; CDR3aa: CASSQYDSSYEQYF
v_gene: TRBV7-2; abundance: few; j_gene: TRBJ2-3; CDR3aa: CASSLGVLLDTQYF
v_gene: TRBV12-3/TRBV12-4; abundance: NA; j_gene: TRBJ2-1; CDR3aa: CASSFRDFQFF
v_gene: TRBV12-3/TRBV12-4; abundance: many; j_gene: TRBJ2-7; CDR3aa: CASSRRYEQYF
v_gene: TRBV27; abundance: many; j_gene: TRBJ1-2; CDR3aa: CASSFGPIPEYGYTF
v_gene: TRBV7-2; abundance: few; j_gene: TRBJ1-2; CDR3aa: CASSLDRDRGYTF
v_gene: TRBV27; abundance: NA; j_gene: TRBJ2-1; CDR3aa: CASCQWAHNEQFF
v_gene: TRBV30; abundance: few; j_gene: TRBJ2-2; CDR3aa: CAWSVRQGTNTGELFF
v_gene: TRBV29-1; abundance: NA; j_gene: TRBJ2-7; CDR3aa: CPRDRLPSYEQYF
v_gene: TRBV24-1; abundance: few; j_gene: TRBJ2-5; CDR3aa: CATSEGVLETQYF
v_gene: TRBV7-2; abundance: many; j_gene: TRBJ2-1; CDR3aa: CASSLGWASLYNEQFF
v_gene: TRBV20-1; abundance: NA; j_gene: TRBJ2-2; CDR3aa: CSAGRVGGELFF
v_gene: TRBV7-2; abundance: many; j_gene: TRBJ2-1; CDR3aa: CASSRTSGGLYNEQFF
v_gene: TRBV12-3/TRBV12-4; abundance: NA; j_gene: TRBJ2-1; CDR3aa: CASSLILGGNKYNEQFF
v_gene: TRBV11-2; abundance: few; j_gene: TRBJ2-1; CDR3aa: CASSLDVLAGGNNEQFF
v_gene: TRBV27; abundance: NA; j_gene: TRBJ1-1; CDR3aa: CASSLVWTGKAFF
v_gene: TRBV28; abundance: many; j_gene: TRBJ2-7; CDR3aa: CASKPDFTYEQYF